Listed below are T cell receptor beta chains from one sample, sequenced in a study of OX40 agonist ivuxolimab in advanced cancers. The repertoire was sequenced with immunoSEQ multiplex PCR; TCRdb's copy has only in-frame clones and lacks some. The table shows about 27,000 clones, with 75% to 90% occurring only once. Sequenced here: CD4+ or CD8+ T cells sorted from blood, sampled in a trial of the OX40 agonist ivuxolimab. These receptors were taken from an adult with an advanced solid tumor such as melanoma, head and neck, liver or kidney cancer. CDR3s include the opening cysteine and the closing phenylalanine or tryptophan. The D gene is left open where the match is weak. Where a row states a size, it is once, few, many or the class of an expanded clone; other rows omit it.

CDR3 DNA	CDR3 protein	clone size	J gene	D gene	V gene
TGTGCCAGCAGCCCTGGGACAGGGGCCTACGAGCAGTACTTC	CASSPGTGAYEQYF	.	TRBJ2-7	TRBD1	TRBV5-4
TGTGCCAGCAGTCCCAAGGTCTTAGCTATTTCACCCCTCCACTTT	CASSPKVLAISPLHF	many	TRBJ1-6	.	TRBV6-6
TGTGCCAGCAGCGTAGAGGGGGACCTCGGGACAGGGGGGTACGAGCAGTACTTC	CASSVEGDLGTGGYEQYF	medium-sized	TRBJ2-7	TRBD1	TRBV9
TGTGCCAGCAGCACGCCCTTGACCGGGGCCTCCTGGGGCTACACCTTC	CASSTPLTGASWGYTF	.	TRBJ1-2	.	TRBV7-9
TGTGCCAGCAACGGACAGGCTAACGGCTACACCTTC	CASNGQANGYTF	few	TRBJ1-2	TRBD1	TRBV9
TGCGCCAGCAGTCTGGGGGGGCCCTACAATGAGCAGTTCTTC	CASSLGGPYNEQFF	.	TRBJ2-1	.	TRBV5-1
TGTGCCAGCAGCTCCAAGACAGGGGGGCCCCTCTACGAGCAGTACTTC	CASSSKTGGPLYEQYF	.	TRBJ2-7	TRBD1	TRBV7-9
TGTGCCATCAGTGAGGGGACCATGGATTTGAACACTGAAGCTTTCTTT	CAISEGTMDLNTEAFF	.	TRBJ1-1	.	TRBV10-3
TGTGCCAGCAGTTTAGTTCCCGGGAAGAGAGGCTACGAGCAGTACTTC	CASSLVPGKRGYEQYF	.	TRBJ2-7	.	TRBV27
TGTGCCTGGAGTTACGGCCCGAGTGGGGAGCAGTACTTC	CAWSYGPSGEQYF	.	TRBJ2-7	.	TRBV30
TGCGCCAGCAGCCCAGGGGAGGCCTACGAGCAGTACTTC	CASSPGEAYEQYF	.	TRBJ2-7	.	TRBV4-1
TGCAGCGTTGGGACCGTAACCTACAATGAGCAGTTCTTC	CSVGTVTYNEQFF	.	TRBJ2-1	.	TRBV29-1
TGTGCCAGCAGCTTCGCCAATGAGCAGTTCTTC	CASSFANEQFF	.	TRBJ2-1	.	TRBV5-6
TGTGCCAGCAGCGAGTTCACCGGGGAGCTGTTTTTT	CASSEFTGELFF	.	TRBJ2-2	.	TRBV7-2
TGTGCCAGCAAAAGAGGCGGGACAGGCCTGGGGAATGAGCAGTTCTTC	CASKRGGTGLGNEQFF	once	TRBJ2-1	TRBD1	TRBV7-9
TGTGCCAGCAGCTTAGGCAGCACTCACTCTGGAAACACCATATATTTT	CASSLGSTHSGNTIYF	.	TRBJ1-3	.	TRBV7-6
TGTGCCAGCAGTGAGGTGGGGGGGGATCAGCCCCAGCATTTT	CASSEVGGDQPQHF	medium-sized	TRBJ1-5	.	TRBV2
TGTGCCAGCAGTTTCTCTGGACAGGGTGACCAGCCCCAGCATTTT	CASSFSGQGDQPQHF	once	TRBJ1-5	TRBD1	TRBV27
TGTGCCACCTCGCCCGTTAGCGAGAGCACAGATACGCAGTATTTT	CATSPVSESTDTQYF	.	TRBJ2-3	.	TRBV6-1
TGTGCCAGCAGTGTCGAGGGGAATTCACCCCTCCACTTT	CASSVEGNSPLHF	.	TRBJ1-6	.	TRBV6-5
TGTGCCAGCAGCGTAGCGATATATGAGGGGGACACCATATATTTT	CASSVAIYEGDTIYF	.	TRBJ1-3	.	TRBV9
TGCGCCAGCAGCCAAGGGGACAGGGAATATCAGCCCCAGCATTTT	CASSQGDREYQPQHF	once	TRBJ1-5	TRBD1	TRBV4-1
TGTGCCAGCAAACTAGCGGGCCTGTCAGCCGGGGAGCTGTTTTTT	CASKLAGLSAGELFF	few	TRBJ2-2	TRBD2	TRBV2
TGCGCCAGCAGCCAAGGAACTTTCTACGAGCAGTACTTC	CASSQGTFYEQYF	.	TRBJ2-7	.	TRBV4-1
TGTGCCAGCAGCCCATACACTGAAGCTTTCTTT	CASSPYTEAFF	.	TRBJ1-1	.	TRBV7-2
TGCGCCAGCAGCCAAGTTAGGGTCGGCTACGAGCAGTACTTC	CASSQVRVGYEQYF	.	TRBJ2-7	.	TRBV4-1
TGTGCCAGCAGCTACAAGGGGCGGGAGAACGAGCAGTACTTC	CASSYKGRENEQYF	.	TRBJ2-7	TRBD2	TRBV5-6
TGCGCCAGCAGCCAAGCCGGCCATGGGGCATTCCGGGAGAGGGGGAACGAGCAGTACTTC	CASSQAGHGAFRERGNEQYF	.	TRBJ2-7	.	TRBV4-1
TGTGCCAGCAGACAGACTGGGGTCAATCAGCCCCAGCATTTT	CASRQTGVNQPQHF	few	TRBJ1-5	.	TRBV28
TGTGCCACCAGCAGAGGGGCCCGGGCGGGGGATACGCAGTATTTT	CATSRGARAGDTQYF	.	TRBJ2-3	.	TRBV15
TGTGCCTGGAGTAGGGGACAGGGAGGACAGCCCCAGCATTTT	CAWSRGQGGQPQHF	.	TRBJ1-5	TRBD1	TRBV30
TGTGCCAGCAGGCAAGGGGGGCGGACTGAAGCTTTCTTT	CASRQGGRTEAFF	.	TRBJ1-1	.	TRBV27
TGTGCCACCAGGACAGGGTGGACTCCCGACCACGAGCAGTACTTC	CATRTGWTPDHEQYF	once	TRBJ2-7	TRBD1	TRBV11-2
TGCGCCAGCAGCTTAGCGGGGCCCTACAATGAGCAGTTCTTC	CASSLAGPYNEQFF	.	TRBJ2-1	TRBD2	TRBV5-1
TGTGCCAGCAGCCCAGGGACAGGGTGGGTTGAAGCTTTCTTT	CASSPGTGWVEAFF	.	TRBJ1-1	TRBD1	TRBV5-6
TGTGCCAGCAGCTTGTCTCCAAGTAGCGAGCAGTACTTC	CASSLSPSSEQYF	.	TRBJ2-7	.	TRBV5-4
TGTGCCAGAAGCCATCTGGGACTGCATAATTCACCCCTCCACTTT	CARSHLGLHNSPLHF	.	TRBJ1-6	.	TRBV5-3
TGTGCCAGCAGCCAAGTTGAGGCTAGCGGGCCGGATACGCAGTATTTT	CASSQVEASGPDTQYF	medium-sized	TRBJ2-3	TRBD2	TRBV4-2
TGTGCCAGCAGACGGTCGGGACTAGCGGGAGTTCAGTTCTTC	CASRRSGLAGVQFF	.	TRBJ2-1	TRBD2	TRBV2
TGTGCCACCAGCTTACCCCGAGAGGGAATCCAGGGTACCGGGGAGCTGTTTTTT	CATSLPREGIQGTGELFF	.	TRBJ2-2	.	TRBV15
TGTGCCAGCAGCTTAGGGAGCGGGAGGCTCAATGAGCAGTTCTTC	CASSLGSGRLNEQFF	few	TRBJ2-1	TRBD2	TRBV7-9